These T cell receptor beta chains were read from a single sample in a study of radiotherapy plus CTLA-4 blockade in lung cancer. Clones were read by immunoSEQ multiplex PCR, and TCRdb kept only the in-frame ones, dropping some. Altogether 35,000 to 40,000 clones are present, 72% being singletons, with the ten largest covering approximately 10%. Sequenced here: peripheral blood, sampled from a patient treated with radiotherapy plus ipilimumab. The source is a human donor with non-small cell lung cancer who had stable disease on radiotherapy plus ipilimumab. The CDR3 runs from the conserved cysteine through the conserved F or W. The D gene is left open where the match is weak. Only part of the rows carry a size: once, few, many, or a class if the clone is expanded.

D	V	size	J	DNA	CDR3
NA	TRBV2	NA	TRBJ2-2	TGTGCCAGCAGTGTTTCTTCGAACACCGGGGAGCTGTTTTTT	CASSVSSNTGELFF
TRBD1	TRBV27	NA	TRBJ1-2	TGTGCCAGCAGTACAGGCCCGTCGGGACAGGGGATTCGGAATGGCTACACCTTC	CASSTGPSGQGIRNGYTF
NA	TRBV14	NA	TRBJ1-1	TGTGCCAGCAGCCTACAGATGAACACTGAAGCTTTCTTT	CASSLQMNTEAFF
TRBD1	TRBV30	NA	TRBJ1-2	TGTGCCTGGAGTGTGGGGCAGGGGGCCTGGTATGGCTACACCTTC	CAWSVGQGAWYGYTF
NA	TRBV2	NA	TRBJ2-3	TGTGCCAGCAGGGCGGGGTACACAGATACGCAGTATTTT	CASRAGYTDTQYF
NA	TRBV10-3	few	TRBJ2-1	TGTGCCATCAGCCAGGGGAATGAGCAGTTCTTC	CAISQGNEQFF
TRBD2	TRBV29-1	NA	TRBJ2-3	TGCAGCGCCACCCTAGCGGGGGATCCCACAGATACGCAGTATTTT	CSATLAGDPTDTQYF
NA	TRBV5-8	NA	TRBJ1-3	TGTGCCAGCAGCTTATCTCCAAATGCTCGCGGTTCTGGAAACACCATATATTTT	CASSLSPNARGSGNTIYF
TRBD1	TRBV19	NA	TRBJ1-3	TGTGCCAGTACCAATCGGGACAGGGGATCCGGAAACACCATATATTTT	CASTNRDRGSGNTIYF
TRBD1	TRBV27	NA	TRBJ1-6	TGTGCCAGCAGAAAAACTAAGGGACAGGGGAGCTCCTATAATTCACCCCTCCACTTT	CASRKTKGQGSSYNSPLHF
TRBD2	TRBV11-3	NA	TRBJ2-7	TGTGCCAGCAGCTTACAATCTGCGGGGGACGAGCAGTACTTC	CASSLQSAGDEQYF
TRBD1	TRBV18	once	TRBJ1-2	TGTGCCAGCTCGCCGAACGGTGGGACAGGGGACCTTTCCTATGGCTACACCTTC	CASSPNGGTGDLSYGYTF
NA	TRBV7-8	medium-sized	TRBJ1-2	TGTGCCAGCAGTGCCCCCGAGCTTGATGGCTACACCTTC	CASSAPELDGYTF